This TCR beta chain was profiled in a study of CD8 T cells in ankylosing spondylitis. Study-wide points: Disease-associated clones were reportedly significantly overrepresented in matched ankylosing spondylitis synovial fluid. CD8+ disease-linked clones were present at relatively low frequencies in blood. Prior literature has documented some motif variants in synovial fluid and blood from reactive arthritis. Blood of patients with ankylosing spondylitis appeared to be characterized by a TCR beta motif of seven or eight highly homologous variants.

This clonotype has a count of ten or more. The target antigen is unknown. It was by quantitative 5'-RACE with molecular barcodes that TCR beta libraries were made. TCRdb analysed the 5' RACE reads with MiXCR anew, one entry per CDR3 protein. Of about 220,000 distinct CDR3 sequences listed, roughly 6.6% are singletons. Trimming cost V 11 bases and J 4 bases; bases outside gene matches: 0. The CDR3 contains 12 residues. Germline values: CDR1 MDHEN, CDR2 SYDVKM. The source is a male donor with ankylosing spondylitis. The sequencing input was blood, either unsorted or a sorted T cell fraction (not recorded which). The chain recombines TRBV28 with TRBJ2-2, with 11 nucleotides matching TRBD1. The CDR3, as DNA: TGTGCCGGGACAGGGGGCACCGGGGAGCTGTTTTTT. Its protein is CAGTGGTGELFF.